These T cell receptor beta chains were read from a single sample in a study of early stage breast cancer tumors. The repertoire was sequenced with immunoSEQ multiplex PCR; TCRdb's copy has only in-frame clones and lacks some. The table includes roughly 48,000 clones, 65% to 90% detected once. Sequenced input: blood. The receptors originated from a person aged 45-65 years with breast cancer. CDR3s include the opening cysteine and the closing phenylalanine or tryptophan.

TRBV6-4	TRBJ1-6	CASSPTGYNSPLHF
TRBV2	TRBJ2-1	CASSVGNEQFF
TRBV6-5	TRBJ2-2	CASSYSDRTDTGELFF
TRBV5-4	TRBJ2-3	CASSLLSGAGALNTQYF
TRBV29-1	TRBJ1-2	CSASSNYGYTF
TRBV13	TRBJ1-2	CASSLPTGAGGYTF
TRBV5-6	TRBJ1-2	CASSEKTGNYGYTF
TRBV7-2	TRBJ2-3	CASSLAALAVGTDTQYF
TRBV6-5	TRBJ1-3	CASSYTRAGNTIYF
TRBV7-2	TRBJ2-5	CASSLGGGRETQYF
TRBV7-2	TRBJ2-7	CASSLRGTGGGPEQYF
TRBV7-9	TRBJ2-7	CASSLEGSSYEQYF
TRBV5-1	TRBJ2-5	CASSSDRGYETQYF
TRBV29-1	TRBJ2-1	CSVDTGGNEQFF
TRBV28	TRBJ1-5	CASSLRGQGLVNQPQHF
TRBV29-1	TRBJ2-1	CSVGGRSYNEQFF
TRBV7-9	TRBJ2-7	CASSILTGSYEQYF
TRBV4-2	TRBJ1-5	CASSQRQGGNQPQHF
TRBV19	TRBJ1-5	CASSANRDNNQPQHF
TRBV12-5	TRBJ2-5	CASGLPPWGETQYF
TRBV6-5	TRBJ1-1	CASSYGMNTEAFF
TRBV10-3	TRBJ2-1	CAISVGRGEGPNEQFF
TRBV29-1	TRBJ1-3	CSVEDRRRGLSGNTIYF
TRBV7-8	TRBJ2-5	CASSLVPREARAETQYF
TRBV5-1	TRBJ1-4	CASSPLGQGANEKLFF
TRBV7-2	TRBJ2-1	CASILAGTYNEQFF
TRBV7-2	TRBJ1-5	CASSSRTGYQPQHF
TRBV6-5	TRBJ1-6	CASSYSPGQGGSPLHF
TRBV7-2	TRBJ2-3	CASSLWAGGPTDTQYF
TRBV7-7	TRBJ2-2	CASSPTPGQASTGELFF
TRBV30	TRBJ1-5	CAWSGQVDQPQHF
TRBV12-5	TRBJ2-7	CASGPGVSYEQYF
TRBV19	TRBJ2-3	CASSIGVAARDTQYF
TRBV19	TRBJ2-5	CASRRGTQETQYF
TRBV7-9	TRBJ2-1	CASSLAGAINEQFF
TRBV19	TRBJ2-7	CASSIGKGQTISYEQYF
TRBV5-1	TRBJ1-6	CASTPRGQGNSPLHF
TRBV28	TRBJ2-7	CASIASGTFYEQYF